This T cell receptor beta chain was sequenced in a study of T cell responses to AZD1222 COVID-19 vaccine. Clones were read by immunoSEQ multiplex PCR, and TCRdb kept only the in-frame ones, dropping some. In the table there are about 110,000 clones, roughly 86% of which are singletons. This CDR3 has 11 residues. The germline gives CDR1 SNHLY, CDR2 FYNNEI. V lost 7 bases to trimming and J lost 5 bases, with 8 bases between them. The receptor's source is an adult in good health. J is TRBJ2-5 and V is TRBV2; the D gene is possibly TRBD2 (5 bases). The specimen comprised peripheral blood, sampled on day 0 of AZD1222 vaccination. This CDR3 is CASTERETQYF. CDR3 nucleotides: TGTGCCAGCACCGAGCGGGAGACCCAGTACTTC.